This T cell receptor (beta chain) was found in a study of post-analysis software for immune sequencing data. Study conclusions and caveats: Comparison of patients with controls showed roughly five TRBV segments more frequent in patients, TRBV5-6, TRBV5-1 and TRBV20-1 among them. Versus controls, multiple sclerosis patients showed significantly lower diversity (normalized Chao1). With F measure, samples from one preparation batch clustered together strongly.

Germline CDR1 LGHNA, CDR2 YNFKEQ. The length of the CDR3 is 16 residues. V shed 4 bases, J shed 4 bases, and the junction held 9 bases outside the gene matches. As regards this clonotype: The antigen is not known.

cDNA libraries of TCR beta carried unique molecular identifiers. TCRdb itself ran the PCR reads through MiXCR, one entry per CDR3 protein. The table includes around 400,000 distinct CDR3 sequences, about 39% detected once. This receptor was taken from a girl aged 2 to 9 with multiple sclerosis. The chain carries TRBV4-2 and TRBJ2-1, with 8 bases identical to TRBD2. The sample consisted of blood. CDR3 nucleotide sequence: TGTGCCAGCAGCCCCAGGGGAGCGGGGGAGTACAATGAGCAGTTCTTC. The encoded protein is CASSPRGAGEYNEQFF.